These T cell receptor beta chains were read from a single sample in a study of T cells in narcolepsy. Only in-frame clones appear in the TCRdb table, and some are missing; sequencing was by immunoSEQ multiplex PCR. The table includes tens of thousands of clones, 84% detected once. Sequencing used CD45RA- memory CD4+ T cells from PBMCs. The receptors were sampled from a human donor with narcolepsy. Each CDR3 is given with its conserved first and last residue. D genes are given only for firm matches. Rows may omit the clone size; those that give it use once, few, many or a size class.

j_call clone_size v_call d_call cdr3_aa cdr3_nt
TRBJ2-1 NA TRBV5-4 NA CASSGAAWNEQFF TGTGCCAGCAGCGGTGCTGCGTGGAATGAGCAGTTCTTC
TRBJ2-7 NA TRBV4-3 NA CASSQVRDTLGLYEQYF TGCGCCAGCAGCCAAGTGAGGGACACCTTAGGCCTCTACGAGCAGTACTTC
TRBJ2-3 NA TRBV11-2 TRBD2 CASSPLAGGDTQYF TGTGCCAGCAGCCCCTTGGCGGGGGGGGATACGCAGTATTTT
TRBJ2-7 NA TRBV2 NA CASSSRIYEQYF TGTGCCAGCAGTTCAAGAATCTACGAGCAGTACTTC
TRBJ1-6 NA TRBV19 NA CATQGTGLRGPLHF TGTGCCACACAAGGAACGGGGCTCCGCGGTCCCCTCCACTTT
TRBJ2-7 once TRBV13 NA CASSSAYRDLKQYF TGTGCCAGCAGCTCGGCCTACAGGGACCTAAAGCAGTACTTC
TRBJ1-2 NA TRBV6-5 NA CASSYGSRAHGGYTF TGTGCCAGCAGTTACGGTTCCAGGGCACATGGTGGCTACACCTTC
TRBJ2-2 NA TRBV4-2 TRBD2 CASSQKLADTGELFF TGTGCCAGCAGCCAAAAACTAGCGGACACCGGGGAGCTGTTTTTT
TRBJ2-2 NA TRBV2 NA CASSFVTGELFF TGTGCCAGCAGCTTCGTTACCGGGGAGCTGTTTTTT
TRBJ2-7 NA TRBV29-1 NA CSVENSYEQYF TGCAGCGTTGAGAACAGCTACGAGCAGTACTTC